The 27 T cell receptor beta chains presented below share a single source sample, sequenced in a study of blood T cell repertoires in COVID-19. The data were produced by immunoSEQ multiplex PCR, yet TCRdb's version contains in-frame clones alone and is incomplete. The repertoire holds 250,000 to 400,000 clones, about 90% seen once, with 2.5% to 3.5% in the top ten. Specimen: peripheral blood. Receptor source: a woman under 40 with COVID-19, enrolled during active disease.

Remarks on this clone: Other DNA sequences in this sample translate to the same CDR3. This chain connects TRBV6-5 to TRBJ1-1; 8 nucleotides line up with TRBD1. The CDR3 is made up of 13 amino acids. Trimming cost V 0 bases and J 7 bases; bases outside gene matches: 1. CDR1 and CDR2 (germline): MNHEY, SVGAGI. CDR3 DNA: TGTGCCAGCAGTTACTCCGGGACAGGTGAAGCTTTCTTT. Translation gives CASSYSGTGEAFF.

The V and J genes are TRBV5-1 and TRBJ2-3, with TRBD2 matching 9 bases. Germline V gene lookup returns CDR1 SGHRS and CDR2 YFSETQ. The CDR3 consists of 14 residues. The V gene end was trimmed by 4 bases and the J gene end by 3 bases; junction bases not matched to a gene: 3. CDR3 amino acids: CASSLSGSTDTQYF. The CDR3 region has the DNA TGCGCCAGCAGCCTTAGCGGGAGTACAGATACGCAGTATTTT. Looking up the rest from reference TRBV5-1 and TRBJ2-3 gives the full variable domain: KAGVTQTPRYLIKTRGQQVTLSCSPISGHRSVSWYQQTPGQGLQFLFEYFSETQRNKGNFPGRFSGRQFSNSRSEMNVSTLELGDSALYLCASSLSGSTDTQYFGPGTRLTVL.

The chain recombines TRBV15 with TRBJ1-4; 7 bases are a match to TRBD1. Per germline, CDR1 LNHNV and CDR2 YYDKDF (reference sequence). Losses at the gene ends were 2 bases for V and 2 bases for J; bases not matched to a gene: 5. The CDR3 has 16 amino acids. CDR3: CATSRNSGQTNEKLFF. In DNA, the CDR3 is TGTGCCACCAGCAGAAATTCGGGACAGACTAATGAAAAACTGTTTTTT. Looking up the rest from reference TRBV15 and TRBJ1-4 gives the full variable domain: DAMVIQNPRYQVTQFGKPVTLSCSQTLNHNVMYWYQQKSSQAPKLLFHYYDKDFNNEADTPDNFQSRRPNTSFCFLDIRSPGLGDTAMYLCATSRNSGQTNEKLFFGSGTQLSVL.

The chain recombines TRBV5-6 with TRBJ2-3, with 12 bases aligning to TRBD1. J was trimmed by 4 bases and V by 0 bases; bases with no gene match: 6. CDR3 size: 17 residues. Germline V CDR1 and CDR2: SGHDT, YYEEEE. The CDR3 spells CASSLGRDRGRADTQYF. The CDR3 DNA reads TGTGCCAGCAGCTTGGGGAGGGACAGGGGGCGAGCAGATACGCAGTATTTT.

The chain has TRBV12-1 and TRBJ1-5; TRBD1 reflects the table's D call only, with no check against the DNA. TRBV12-1 is classified as a pseudogene. CDR3 size: 16 residues. The CDR3 nucleotides read TGTGCCAGCAGCTTAAGGGACAGTTATAGCAATCAGCCCCAGCATTTT. Translated: CASSLRDSYSNQPQHF.

The chain joins TRBV11-2 to TRBJ2-1; D is ambiguous. The CDR3 sequence is 15 residues long. The germline CDR1 and CDR2 sequences are SGHAT and FQNNGV. V lost 1 base and J lost 2, with 9 bases in between. The CDR3, as DNA: TGTGCCAGCAGCTTAGGGGCAAAAACCTACAATGAGCAGTTCTTC. This translates into CASSLGAKTYNEQFF.

This chain uses TRBV9 with TRBJ1-1, with D uncertain. V dropped 3 bases and J dropped 0 bases, with 6 bases sitting between them. CDR1 and CDR2 from the germline V gene are SGDLS and YYNGEE. There are 13 residues in the CDR3. CDR3 coding DNA: TGTGCCAGCAGCGCAGGTCTGAACACTGAAGCTTTCTTT. This translates into CASSAGLNTEAFF. Drawing the rest from reference TRBV9 and TRBJ1-1, the complete variable domain is DSGVTQTPKHLITATGQRVTLRCSPRSGDLSVYWYQQSLDQGLQFLIQYYNGEERAKGNILERFSAQQFPDLHSELNLSSLELGDSALYFCASSAGLNTEAFFGQGTRLTVV.

V gene TRBV5-6 combines with J gene TRBJ1-2, with D possibly matching TRBD1 (6 bases). The V and J ends lost 4 bases and 2 bases respectively, with 12 bases between them. Looked up from germline, CDR1 is SGHDT and CDR2 is YYEEEE. The CDR3 spans 14 residues. This CDR3 is CASSLQGSNYGYTF. DNA of the CDR3: TGTGCCAGCAGCCTACAGGGCTCCAACTATGGCTACACCTTC.

The J gene is TRBJ1-5, the V gene TRBV6-1; 11 positions agree with TRBD1. Looked up from germline, CDR1 is MNHNS and CDR2 is SASEGT. V lost 3 bases, J lost 3 bases, and 7 bases stayed unmatched. The CDR3 spans 17 residues. CDR3 region: CASSDQGTGGDNQPQHF. In nucleotides, the CDR3 is TGTGCCAGCAGTGACCAGGGGACAGGGGGGGACAATCAGCCCCAGCATTTT.

CDR3 DNA sequence: TGCGCCAGCAGCGGAGAGCCGGGACAGGGGTCCAATCAGCCCCAGCATTTT. Protein product: CASSGEPGQGSNQPQHF. The chain links TRBV23-1 to TRBJ1-5, with 10 bases fitting TRBD1. TRBV23-1 counts as an open reading frame of uncertain function. The CDR3 runs 17 residues. Trimming removed 6 bases from V and 3 bases from J; junction bases left unmatched: 11.

The chain combines TRBV28 with TRBJ1-2; D gene uncertain. V was shortened by 7 bases and J by 0 bases, with 12 bases between the two germline ends. Germline loops: CDR1 MDHEN, CDR2 SYDVKM. CDR3 length: 14 amino acids. The CDR3 DNA follows: TGTGCCAGCACTACTTCCGGGACTAACTATGGCTACACCTTC. Encoded protein: CASTTSGTNYGYTF.

To note about this clone: Other DNA sequences within the sample encode an identical CDR3. The chain employs TRBV5-1 and TRBJ2-3; TRBD1 agrees at 8 bases. The germline V gene has CDR1 SGHRS and CDR2 YFSETQ. V lost 2 bases, J lost 3 bases, and 5 bases stayed unmatched. CDR3 size: 15 residues. CDR3 DNA sequence: TGCGCCAGCAGCTTACAGGGGGTTAGGACAGATACGCAGTATTTT. This codes for CASSLQGVRTDTQYF.

The chain is built from TRBV7-2 and TRBJ2-5, with a weak D call TRBD2 (6 bases). Germline lookup yields CDR1 SGHTA and CDR2 FQGNSA. CDR3 length: 15 amino acids. V lost 1 base to trimming and J lost 4 bases, with 13 bases between them. For the CDR3, the DNA is TGTGCCAGCAGCTTAGTAGCTAGCGTGATAGAGACCCAGTACTTC. Its protein is CASSLVASVIETQYF.

This clone has a single count. The chain uses TRBV5-1 and TRBJ2-5, with TRBD1 matching over 10 bases. This CDR3 contains 14 residues. V lost 4 bases and J lost 4; bases outside the gene matches: 4. From germline, CDR1 is SGHRS and CDR2 YFSETQ. The CDR3 DNA reads as TGCGCCAGCAGCGGGGACAGGGGAGGAGAGACCCAGTACTTC. Protein: CASSGDRGGETQYF.

The chain uses TRBV5-1 and TRBJ2-2; 11 nucleotides line up with TRBD2. V shed 4 bases, J shed 6 bases, and the junction held 5 bases outside the gene matches. The CDR3 runs 15 residues. Germline loops: CDR1 SGHRS, CDR2 YFSETQ. The CDR3 loop reads CASSPVAGGSGELFF. Written as DNA, the CDR3 is TGCGCCAGCAGCCCCGTAGCGGGAGGGTCCGGGGAGCTGTTTTTT.

The V gene is TRBV11-2, the J gene TRBJ2-7; 7 nucleotides line up with TRBD1. CDR1 and CDR2 (germline): SGHAT, FQNNGV. V was pared by 0 bases and J by 2 bases, with 7 bases of the junction left unmatched. This CDR3 has 16 amino acids. The CDR3 protein is CASSLDSGTVTYEQYF. DNA of the CDR3: TGTGCCAGCAGCTTAGATAGTGGGACAGTTACCTACGAGCAGTACTTC.

This chain links TRBV2 with TRBJ2-6; D not resolved. Trimming removed 7 bases from V and 0 bases from J, with 7 bases in between. This CDR3 has 14 amino acids. CDR1 is SNHLY and CDR2 is FYNNEI in the germline V gene. CDR3 in DNA: TGTGCCAGCACCTCCGGCTCTGGGGCCAACGTCCTGACTTTC. Encoded protein: CASTSGSGANVLTF.

V gene TRBV25-1 combines with J gene TRBJ1-2; D is unresolved. Germline V gene sequence: CDR1 MGHDK, CDR2 SYGVNS. CDR3 length: 14 amino acids. Trimming shortened V by 1 base and J by 4 bases, and 10 bases separated the two germline ends. CDR3 DNA: TGTGCCAGCAGTGAATCGCACGGTACCTATGGCTACACCTTC. Translation gives CASSESHGTYGYTF.

V and J are TRBV19 and TRBJ1-6, with 8 positions matching TRBD1. From germline, CDR1 is LNHDA and CDR2 SQIVND (reference sequence). The CDR3 sequence is 16 residues long. With V trimmed by 3 bases and J by 6 bases, 7 bases remained unmatched. CDR3 sequence (DNA): TGTGCCAGTAGTATCCTCCGGGACAGGTTTAATTCACCCCTCCACTTT. The encoded protein is CASSILRDRFNSPLHF.

This chain connects TRBV19 to TRBJ1-1; D is possibly TRBD1 (5 bases). The CDR3 runs 14 residues. CDR1 is LNHDA and CDR2 is SQIVND in the germline V gene (reference sequence). Trimming pared 6 bases from V and 1 base from J, leaving 12 bases between. The CDR3 nucleotides read TGTGCCAGTAGGGCCAGGGTAGAGAACACTGAAGCTTTCTTT. Encoded protein: CASRARVENTEAFF.

The chain has TRBV27 and TRBJ2-7; D is possibly TRBD2 (6 bases). The CDR3 has 16 amino acids. The V gene lost 0 bases and the J gene lost 4 bases, with 16 bases spanning the gap. The germline V gene encodes CDR1 MNHEY and CDR2 SMNVEV (reference sequence). CDR3 in DNA: TGTGCCAGCAGTTTATCAAACGTGGAGGGTAGATACGAGCAGTACTTC. Amino acids: CASSLSNVEGRYEQYF.

The rearrangement uses TRBV6-6 and TRBJ2-5, with 7 bases lining up with TRBD1. The germline V gene has CDR1 MNHNY and CDR2 SVGAGI (reference sequence). With V trimmed by 1 base and J by 2 bases, 1 base remained unmatched. There are 14 residues in the CDR3. The CDR3 region has the DNA TGTGCCAGCAGTTACTTGGGACAGCAAGAGACCCAGTACTTC. Its translation: CASSYLGQQETQYF.

V usage is TRBV4-1 and J usage is TRBJ2-2; possible D gene TRBD2, 6 bases. The CDR3 covers 13 residues. V was pared by 4 bases and J by 5 bases, with 8 bases between. Germline values: CDR1 MGHRA, CDR2 YSYEKL. CDR3 nucleotides: TGCGCCAGCAGCCCGGGGGTAACCGGGGAGCTGTTTTTT. Translation gives CASSPGVTGELFF.

The rearrangement uses TRBV5-1 and TRBJ2-1; weak D call: TRBD1 (6 bases). V lost 5 bases to trimming and J lost 0 bases, with 6 bases between them. This CDR3 region has 13 residues. Germline CDR1 reads SGHRS; CDR2 reads YFSETQ. The CDR3 coding sequence is TGCGCCAGCAGACAGGGCTCCTACAATGAGCAGTTCTTC. Translating gives CASRQGSYNEQFF.

The V call is TRBV29-1, the J call TRBJ1-2; D is perhaps TRBD1 (6 bases). In germline, CDR1 is SQVTM, CDR2 ANQGSEA. The CDR3 totals 13 residues. The V end was cut by 4 bases, the J end by 3 bases, with 12 bases between. The CDR3 nucleotides read TGCAGCGTTGGGGACACCGAAGACTATGGCTACACCTTC. It codes for CSVGDTEDYGYTF. Full variable domain (missing parts from reference TRBV29-1 and TRBJ1-2): SAVISQKPSRDICQRGTSLTIQCQVDSQVTMMFWYRQQPGQSLTLIATANQGSEATYESGFVIDKFPISRPNLTFSTLTVSNMSPEDSSIYLCSVGDTEDYGYTFGSGTRLTVV.

This chain connects TRBV5-1 to TRBJ1-1; D is perhaps TRBD1 (5 bases). The germline CDR1 and CDR2 sequences are SGHRS and YFSETQ. CDR3 length equals 14 residues. V was pared by 1 base and J by 3 bases, with 10 bases between. CDR3 residues: CASSLLGHDTEAFF. CDR3 coding DNA: TGCGCCAGCAGCTTGCTGGGGCATGACACTGAAGCTTTCTTT.

The sample holds one count of this clone. As DNA, the CDR3 is TGTGCCAGTACCACACGACAGGCGCACACTGAAGCTTTCTTT. It yields the protein CASTTRQAHTEAFF. The V and J genes are TRBV19 and TRBJ1-1; D may be TRBD1 (6 bases). The CDR3 is made up of 14 amino acids. The V and J ends lost 7 bases and 3 bases respectively, with 15 bases between them. Germline CDR1 is LNHDA and CDR2 is SQIVND (reference sequence).